These 14 T cell receptor beta chains came from one sample sequenced in a study of CD8+ T cells in alopecia areata. Following extraction, RNA underwent reverse transcription to cDNA, which served as the sequencing template. This table comes from immunoSEQ multiplex PCR, and its TCRdb copy is limited to in-frame clones, with some not included. This repertoire shows 87,000 or so clones, around 70% found once; its top ten account for around a sixth. The sample's treatment: oral pan-JAK inhibitor, 5-10 mg twice daily. The specimen was CD8+ T cells sorted from blood, collected at approximately week 42, from a patient treated with tofacitinib. The receptors were sampled from a human donor with alopecia areata.

The rearrangement links TRBV5-1 to TRBJ2-2; TRBD2 is a possible D gene (6 bases). Germline lookup yields CDR1 SGHRS and CDR2 YFSETQ. The CDR3 has 15 residues. Trimming left V 7 bases short and J 3 bases short, with 16 bases between. CDR3 sequence (DNA): TGCGCCAGCCACCACAGGAGGGCCGACACCGGGGAGCTGTTTTTT. It translates to CASHHRRADTGELFF.

V gene TRBV6-5 combines with J gene TRBJ2-1; D not resolved. From germline, CDR1 is MNHEY and CDR2 SVGAGI. The V end lost 0 bases, the J end lost 5 bases, and 5 bases lay between the germline ends. CDR3 length equals 13 residues. The CDR3 spells CASSYSADNEQFF. Here the CDR3 DNA reads TGTGCCAGCAGTTACTCGGCCGACAATGAGCAGTTCTTC.

The chain combines TRBV19 with TRBJ2-1, with D perhaps given as TRBD1 or TRBD2 (6 bases each). V dropped 3 bases and J dropped 6 bases, with 12 bases sitting between them. The CDR3 spans 14 residues. From germline, CDR1 is LNHDA and CDR2 SQIVND (reference sequence). CDR3 bases: TGTGCCAGTAGTATGTCGGGGGCTCTCAATGAGCAGTTCTTC. It is translated as CASSMSGALNEQFF.

The chain couples TRBV19 to TRBJ2-6; no reliable D call. The CDR3 runs 12 residues. Between the trimmed V and J ends, which lost 6 bases and 4 bases, there was a span of 4 bases. Germline V lookup: CDR1 LNHDA, CDR2 SQIVND (reference sequence). The CDR3 sequence: CASSRGANVLTF. For the CDR3, the DNA is TGTGCCAGTAGCAGGGGGGCCAACGTCCTGACTTTC.

Only one count was recorded for this clone. This rearrangement joins TRBV25-1 to TRBJ2-2; weak D call: TRBD1 (6 bases). CDR1 MGHDK and CDR2 SYGVNS come from the germline V gene. V was trimmed by 6 bases and J by 1 base, leaving 9 bases between them. The CDR3 extends over 14 amino acids. This CDR3 reads CASSSGQNTGELFF. The DNA for the CDR3 is TGTGCCAGCAGCTCGGGACAGAACACCGGGGAGCTGTTTTTT. Together with reference TRBV25-1 and TRBJ2-2, the CDR3 gives the full variable domain: EADIYQTPRYLVIGTGKKITLECSQTMGHDKMYWYQQDPGMELHLIHYSYGVNSTEKGDLSSESTVSRIRTEHFPLTLESARPSHTSQYLCASSSGQNTGELFFGEGSRLTVL.

J is TRBJ2-7 and V is TRBV5-6, with 7 bases lining up with TRBD1. J gave up 0 bases and V 3 bases, and 6 bases lay outside the gene matches. This CDR3 contains 15 residues. Germline V gene data show CDR1 as SGHDT and CDR2 as YYEEEE. The CDR3: CASSSIGTASYEQYF. CDR3 DNA: TGTGCCAGCAGCTCGATCGGGACAGCCTCCTACGAGCAGTACTTC.

Written as DNA, the CDR3 is TGTGCCAGCAGCTCCGGGACAGACAATTACAATGAGCAGTTCTTC. As protein: CASSSGTDNYNEQFF. The V and J genes are TRBV7-3 and TRBJ2-1, with 7 bases matching TRBD1. The junction had 7 bases not matched to a gene; V was cut back by 4 bases and J by 4 bases. Germline V lookup: CDR1 SGHTA, CDR2 FQGTGA. This CDR3 is built from 15 residues.

V gene TRBV4-3 combines with J gene TRBJ2-1; 15 bases agree with TRBD2. Germline V CDR1 and CDR2: LGHNA, YSLEER. The CDR3 is 17 amino acids. The J segment lost 12 bases and the V segment lost 4 bases, leaving 13 bases of the junction unmatched. For the CDR3, the DNA is TGCGCCAGCAGCCCAGGACTAGCGGGGGGGCCGGTGTCAAGGCAGTTCTTC. It specifies CASSPGLAGGPVSRQFF.

The CDR3 coding sequence is TGTGCCAGCAGTTACACCAGCAGGGGTTTTGTCAATGAGCAGTTCTTC. Translating it yields CASSYTSRGFVNEQFF. The chain combines TRBV6-5 with TRBJ2-1; TRBD1 might be the D (6 bases). The V end lost 2 bases, the J end lost 6 bases, and 17 bases lay between the germline ends. The CDR3 spans 16 residues. The germline V gene encodes CDR1 MNHEY and CDR2 SVGAGI.

In its sample, this clone was seen a few times. The CDR3 bases are TGCGCCAGCAGCCAAGATAGGAACTACGAGCAGTACTTC. It encodes CASSQDRNYEQYF. This chain links TRBV4-3 with TRBJ2-7, with D uncertain. V was pared by 0 bases and J by 3 bases, with 6 bases between. The CDR3 contains 13 residues. CDR1 is LGHNA and CDR2 is YSLEER in the germline V gene.

With regard to this clone: This specimen includes other DNA sequences encoding the same CDR3. The genes are TRBV30 and TRBJ2-7; D not resolved. The CDR3 has 11 residues. The germline V gene encodes CDR1 GTSNPN and CDR2 SVGIG (reference sequence). The V end was cut by 1 base, the J end by 2 bases, with 3 bases between. CDR3 sequence: CAWSEAYEQYF. The CDR3 coding sequence is TGTGCCTGGAGTGAGGCCTACGAGCAGTACTTC.

This clone appeared a few times. This chain uses TRBV27 with TRBJ2-7; tentatively, D is TRBD2 (5 bases). Germline loops: CDR1 MNHEY, CDR2 SMNVEV (reference sequence). The V end lost 6 bases, the J end lost 3 bases, and 6 bases lay between the germline ends. The CDR3 is made up of 11 amino acids. CDR3 region: CASRLGYEQYF. The DNA for the CDR3 is TGTGCCAGCAGACTAGGCTACGAGCAGTACTTC.

This clone was picked up a small number of times. Other nucleotide sequences in the sample specify the same CDR3. The V gene is TRBV29-1, the J gene TRBJ1-1; no reliable D call. Trimming stripped 1 base from V and 1 base from J, with 1 base between. The CDR3 loop spans 11 amino acids. The germline V gene has CDR1 SQVTM and CDR2 ANQGSEA. The CDR3 DNA is TGCAGCGTTGAAGGGAACACTGAAGCTTTCTTT. Translated: CSVEGNTEAFF.

This sequence joins TRBV30 and TRBJ1-2; no clear D. CDR1 and CDR2 from the germline V gene are GTSNPN and SVGIG (reference sequence). The CDR3 covers 14 residues. The V end was cut by 0 bases, the J end by 2 bases, with 10 bases between. CDR3 residues: CAWSVSIGNYGYTF. The CDR3 DNA reads as TGTGCCTGGAGTGTCTCCATTGGAAACTATGGCTACACCTTC.